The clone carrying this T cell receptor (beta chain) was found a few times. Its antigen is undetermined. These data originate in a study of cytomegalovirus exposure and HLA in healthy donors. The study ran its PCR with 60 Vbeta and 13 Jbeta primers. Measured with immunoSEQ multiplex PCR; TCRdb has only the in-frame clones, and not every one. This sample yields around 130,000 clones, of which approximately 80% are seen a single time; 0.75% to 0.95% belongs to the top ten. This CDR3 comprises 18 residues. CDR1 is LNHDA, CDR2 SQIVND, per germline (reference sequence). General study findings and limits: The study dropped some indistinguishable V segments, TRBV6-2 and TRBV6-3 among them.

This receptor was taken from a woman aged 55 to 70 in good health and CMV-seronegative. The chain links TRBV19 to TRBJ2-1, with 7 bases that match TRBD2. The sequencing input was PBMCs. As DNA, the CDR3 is TGTGCAGGGGATCGGGACTATCAACCCTATTGCTCCTACAATGAGCAGTTCTTC. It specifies CAGDRDYQPYCSYNEQFF.